This paragraph covers one T cell receptor beta chain sequence. In the sorted-subset replicate PCRs, 150 to 200 ng DNA, 25,000 to 30,000 T cell genomes, was used. Sequenced by immunoSEQ multiplex PCR; TCRdb stores in-frame clones only, minus some. The top ten hold 30% to 35% of the sample, which has 550,000 to 800,000 clones, less than 95% seen once. This specimen belongs to a study of shared clonotypes between healthy human individuals. Sequenced input: memory CD8+ T cells from PBMCs. Subset: CD45RO+ cells pooled with CCR7-negative TemRA cells. This receptor was identified in a man younger than 35 in good health. Some clones in this sample may be carry-over from other donors' samples.

The CDR3 DNA follows: TGTGCCAGCAGCACTGGACAGGTGCGTCGGGAGCAGTTCTTC. Its translation: CASSTGQVRREQFF. The V and J genes are TRBV7-9 and TRBJ2-1; 7 nucleotides match TRBD1. Trimming cost V 5 bases and J 10 bases; bases outside gene matches: 11. The germline CDR1 and CDR2 sequences are SEHNR and FQNEAQ (reference sequence). This CDR3 is built from 14 residues.